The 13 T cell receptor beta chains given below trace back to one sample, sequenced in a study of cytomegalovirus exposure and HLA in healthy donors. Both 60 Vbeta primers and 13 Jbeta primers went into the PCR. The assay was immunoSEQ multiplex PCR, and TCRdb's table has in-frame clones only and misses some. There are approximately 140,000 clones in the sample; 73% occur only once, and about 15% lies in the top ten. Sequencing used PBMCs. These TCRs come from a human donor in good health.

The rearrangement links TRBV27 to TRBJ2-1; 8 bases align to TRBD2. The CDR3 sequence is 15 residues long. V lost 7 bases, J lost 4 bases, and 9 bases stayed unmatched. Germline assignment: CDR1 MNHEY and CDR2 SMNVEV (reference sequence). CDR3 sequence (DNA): TGTGCCAGCACCCCGCGGACTAGCAGATACAATGAGCAGTTCTTC. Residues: CASTPRTSRYNEQFF.

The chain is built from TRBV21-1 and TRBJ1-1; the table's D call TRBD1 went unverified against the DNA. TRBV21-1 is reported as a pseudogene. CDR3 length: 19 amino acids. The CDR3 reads CASSKNPSIRDRANTEAFF. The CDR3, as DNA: TGTGCCAGCAGCAAAAACCCTTCAATCCGGGACAGAGCGAACACTGAAGCTTTCTTT.

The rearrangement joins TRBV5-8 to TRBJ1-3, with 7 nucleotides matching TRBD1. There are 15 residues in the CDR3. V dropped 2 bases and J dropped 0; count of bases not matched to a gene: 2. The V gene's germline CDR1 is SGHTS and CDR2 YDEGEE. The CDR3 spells CASSFGQVSGNTIYF. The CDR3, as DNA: TGTGCCAGCAGCTTTGGACAGGTCTCTGGAAACACCATATATTTT.

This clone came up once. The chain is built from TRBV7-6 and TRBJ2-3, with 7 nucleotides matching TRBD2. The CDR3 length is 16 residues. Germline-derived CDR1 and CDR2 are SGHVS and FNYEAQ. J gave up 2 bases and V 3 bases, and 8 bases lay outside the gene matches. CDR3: CASSLEPGLFTDTQYF. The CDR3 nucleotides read TGTGCCAGCAGCTTGGAGCCGGGACTATTCACAGATACGCAGTATTTT.

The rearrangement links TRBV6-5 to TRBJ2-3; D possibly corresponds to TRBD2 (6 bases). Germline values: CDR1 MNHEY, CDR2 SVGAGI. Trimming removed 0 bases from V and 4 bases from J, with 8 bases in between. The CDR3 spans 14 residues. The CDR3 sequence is CASSYSGEADTQYF. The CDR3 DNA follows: TGTGCCAGCAGTTACTCCGGGGAGGCAGATACGCAGTATTTT.

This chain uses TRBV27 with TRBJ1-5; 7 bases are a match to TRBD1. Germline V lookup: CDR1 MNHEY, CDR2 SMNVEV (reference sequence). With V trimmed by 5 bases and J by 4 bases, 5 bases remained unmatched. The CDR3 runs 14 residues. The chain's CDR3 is CASSPGTVNQPQHF. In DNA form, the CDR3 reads TGTGCCAGCAGTCCGGGGACAGTTAATCAGCCCCAGCATTTT.

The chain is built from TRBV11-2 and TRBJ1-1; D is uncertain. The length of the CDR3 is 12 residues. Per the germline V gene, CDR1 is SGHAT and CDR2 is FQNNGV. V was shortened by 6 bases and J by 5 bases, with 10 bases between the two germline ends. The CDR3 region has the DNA TGTGCCAGCAGTTCTTATCGGACTGAAGCTTTCTTT. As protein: CASSSYRTEAFF.

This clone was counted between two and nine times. Here the CDR3 reads CSGVTSGRREQYF. CDR3 bases: TGCAGCGGCGTGACTAGCGGGAGACGTGAGCAGTACTTC. The chain recombines TRBV29-1 with TRBJ2-7, with TRBD2 identical over 12 bases. The CDR3 runs to 13 residues. After removal of 7 bases from V and 7 bases from J, the junction contained 8 bases not matched to a gene. Germline-derived CDR1 and CDR2 are SQVTM and ANQGSEA.

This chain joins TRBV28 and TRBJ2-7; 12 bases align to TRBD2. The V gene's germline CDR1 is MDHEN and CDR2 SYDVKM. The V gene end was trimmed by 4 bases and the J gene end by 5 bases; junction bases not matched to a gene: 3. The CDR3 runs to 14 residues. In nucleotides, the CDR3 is TGTGCCAGCAGTTCGACTAGCGGGAGCAACGAGCAGTACTTC. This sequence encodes CASSSTSGSNEQYF. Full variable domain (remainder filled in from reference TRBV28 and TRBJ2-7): DVKVTQSSRYLVKRTGEKVFLECVQDMDHENMFWYRQDPGLGLRLIYFSYDVKMKEKGDIPEGYSVSREKKERFSLILESASTNQTSMYLCASSSTSGSNEQYFGPGTRLTVT.

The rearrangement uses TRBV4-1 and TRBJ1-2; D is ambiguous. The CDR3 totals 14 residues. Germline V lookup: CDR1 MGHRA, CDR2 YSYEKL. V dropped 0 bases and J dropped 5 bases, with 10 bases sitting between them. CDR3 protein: CASSQEGGLYGYTF. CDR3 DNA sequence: TGCGCCAGCAGCCAAGAGGGAGGGCTGTATGGCTACACCTTC.

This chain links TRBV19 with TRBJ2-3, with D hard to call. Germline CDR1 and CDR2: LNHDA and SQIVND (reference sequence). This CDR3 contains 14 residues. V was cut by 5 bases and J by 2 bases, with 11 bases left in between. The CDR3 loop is CASSPTRSTDTQYF. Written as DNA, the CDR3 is TGTGCCAGTAGTCCGACACGATCCACAGATACGCAGTATTTT.

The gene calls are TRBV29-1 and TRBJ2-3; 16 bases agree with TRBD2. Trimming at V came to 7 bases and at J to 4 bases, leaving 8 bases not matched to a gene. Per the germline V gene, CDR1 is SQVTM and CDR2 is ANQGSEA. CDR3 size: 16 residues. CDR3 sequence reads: CSGGTSGRAGADTQYF. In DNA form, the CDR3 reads TGCAGCGGGGGGACTAGCGGGAGGGCCGGCGCAGATACGCAGTATTTT.

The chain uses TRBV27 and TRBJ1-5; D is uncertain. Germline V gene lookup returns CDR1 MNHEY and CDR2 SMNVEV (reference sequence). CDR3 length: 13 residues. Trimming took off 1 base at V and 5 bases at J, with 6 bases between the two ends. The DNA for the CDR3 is TGTGCCAGCAGTTTATTCGGTGATCAGCCCCAGCATTTT. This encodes CASSLFGDQPQHF.